This T cell receptor (beta chain) was retrieved from a study of blood T cells in healthy people across ages. Background on the study: About one barcoded TCR beta cDNA was captured per two T cells.

A second PCR, run for about 7 to 11 cycles, used a sample-barcoded 5' primer plus a J-beta primer mix. TCRdb re-derived calls from the 5' RACE reads in MiXCR, one entry per CDR3 protein. The data hold 1.5 million to 2 million distinct CDR3 sequences, with about 50% observed a single time. This CDR3 has 13 residues. Trimming removed 5 bases at V and 3 bases at J, with 14 bases between. CDR1 and CDR2 from the germline V gene are DFQATT and SNEGSKA (reference sequence). Findings of the study overall: There were more naive CD4+ cells and higher diversity in long-lived donors than in aged donors. A strong correlation between TCR beta diversity and naive T cell percentage was seen.

This clonotype appeared a few times. Its specificity is unknown. This TCR derives from a woman aged 40 to 50 in good health. The sample comprised blood. The rearrangement joins TRBV20-1 to TRBJ2-7, with unresolved D. The CDR3 sequence: CSAPQDQDYEQYF. As DNA, the CDR3 is TGCAGTGCTCCCCAGGATCAAGACTACGAGCAGTACTTC.